This entry lists 21 T cell receptor beta chains sequenced from one sample in a study of CD4 T cells in relation to SARS-CoV-2 and coronaviruses. Profiling relied on immunoSEQ multiplex PCR, and the TCRdb table lists in-frame clones only, not all of them. The table records approximately 70,000 clones, over 90% of them present only once. Before the COVID-19 pandemic, during about 2011-2019, CD4+ T cells were taken from unexposed donors. The sample taken for sequencing was naive CD4+ T cells from PBMCs. Subset: naive CD4+ T cells isolated by negative enrichment. The receptors originated from a human donor in good health.

The chain employs TRBV3-1 (or the pseudogene TRBV3-2) and TRBJ2-1; 9 bases agree with TRBD1. J gave up 9 bases and V 4 bases, and 7 bases lay outside the gene matches. Per germline, CDR1 LGHDT and CDR2 YNNKEL (reference sequence). The CDR3 consists of 14 residues. CDR3 loop: CASSPGTGRTEQFF. DNA of the CDR3: TGTGCCAGCAGCCCCGGGACAGGGAGGACTGAGCAGTTCTTC.

The chain couples TRBV5-1 to TRBJ2-7; possibly TRBD2 for D (5 bases). The CDR3 consists of 13 residues. Germline V gene lookup returns CDR1 SGHRS and CDR2 YFSETQ. The V gene lost 4 bases and the J gene lost 1 base, with 9 bases spanning the gap. CDR3 sequence reads: CASSQDSSYEQYF. CDR3 sequence (DNA): TGCGCCAGCAGCCAGGACTCTTCCTACGAGCAGTACTTC.

The V gene is TRBV28, the J gene TRBJ2-5; TRBD1 matches at 8 bases. The germline V gene has CDR1 MDHEN and CDR2 SYDVKM. V was pared by 7 bases and J by 5 bases, with 6 bases of the junction left unmatched. There are 13 residues in the CDR3. DNA of the CDR3: TGTGCCAGCAACACAGGGGGAATCGAGACCCAGTACTTC. Its protein product is CASNTGGIETQYF.

J is TRBJ1-5 and V is TRBV10-1; 10 nucleotides align to TRBD1. The germline CDR1 and CDR2 sequences are WNHNN and SYGVQD (reference sequence). The CDR3 totals 14 residues. V gave up 7 bases and J gave up 9 bases; unmatched junction bases: 9. The CDR3, as DNA: TGCGCCAGCATTCTAATGACAGGGGGCTCGCCCCAGCATTTT. It specifies CASILMTGGSPQHF.

This chain connects TRBV15 to TRBJ1-2, with 9 bases fitting TRBD1. Trimming at V came to 1 base and at J to 7 bases, leaving 4 bases not matched to a gene. In germline, CDR1 is LNHNV, CDR2 YYDKDF (reference sequence). CDR3 length equals 14 residues. The CDR3 nucleotides read TGTGCCACCAGCAGAGGGCCGGGACAGGGTGGCTACACCTTC. Translation: CATSRGPGQGGYTF. Combining the CDR3 with reference TRBV15 and TRBJ1-2 gives the whole variable domain DAMVIQNPRYQVTQFGKPVTLSCSQTLNHNVMYWYQQKSSQAPKLLFHYYDKDFNNEADTPDNFQSRRPNTSFCFLDIRSPGLGDTAMYLCATSRGPGQGGYTFGSGTRLTVV.

The CDR3 DNA is TGTGCCAGCAGTTTTGTTGCCGGGGAGCTGTTTTTT. This gives the protein CASSFVAGELFF. The chain is built from TRBV3-1 (or the pseudogene TRBV3-2) and TRBJ2-2; no definite D call. The V gene's germline CDR1 is LGHDT and CDR2 YNNKEL (reference sequence). The CDR3 extends over 12 amino acids. V lost 6 bases, J lost 6 bases, and 8 bases lay in between.

This clone was detected only once. The V gene is TRBV2, the J gene TRBJ2-3; D remains ambiguous. The CDR3 is 11 residues long. Germline loops: CDR1 SNHLY, CDR2 FYNNEI. V was trimmed by 5 bases and J by 4 bases, leaving 4 bases between them. CDR3 DNA sequence: TGTGCCAGCAGTACGGCAGATACGCAGTATTTT. Its protein is CASSTADTQYF.

V usage is TRBV7-2 and J usage is TRBJ1-2; the D is unclear. Germline assignment: CDR1 SGHTA and CDR2 FQGNSA. V was trimmed by 0 bases and J by 6 bases, leaving 11 bases between them. CDR3 length: 14 amino acids. The CDR3: CASSLAPGGDGYTF. In DNA, the CDR3 is TGTGCCAGCAGCTTAGCCCCGGGCGGGGATGGCTACACCTTC. The full variable domain, in which reference TRBV7-2 and TRBJ1-2 provide the parts outside the CDR3, is GAGVSQSPSNKVTEKGKDVELRCDPISGHTALYWYRQSLGQGLEFLIYFQGNSAPDKSGLPSDRFSAERTGGSVSTLTIQRTQQEDSAVYLCASSLAPGGDGYTFGSGTRLTVV.

This chain uses TRBV4-1 with TRBJ2-1; tentative D call: TRBD2 (5 bases). The germline gives CDR1 MGHRA, CDR2 YSYEKL. CDR3 length equals 19 residues. Trimming took off 2 bases at V and 3 bases at J, with 23 bases between the two ends. The CDR3 DNA reads TGCGCCAGCAGCCAAAGCGCCCGGCGGGCCTCGGGCTACTACAATGAGCAGTTCTTC. Protein: CASSQSARRASGYYNEQFF.

The V and J genes are TRBV7-2 and TRBJ2-7; D remains ambiguous. Germline V gene sequence: CDR1 SGHTA, CDR2 FQGNSA. CDR3 length: 14 residues. Between the trimmed V and J ends, which lost 0 bases and 4 bases, there was a span of 10 bases. The CDR3 spells CASSLARGEYEQYF. CDR3 nucleotides: TGTGCCAGCAGCTTAGCGCGAGGAGAGTACGAGCAGTACTTC.

The genes are TRBV7-9 and TRBJ2-5; no clear D. V was cut by 0 bases and J by 2 bases, with 7 bases left in between. There are 14 residues in the CDR3. Per germline, CDR1 SEHNR and CDR2 FQNEAQ (reference sequence). CDR3 sequence reads: CASSLAATQETQYF. The CDR3 DNA reads TGTGCCAGCAGCTTAGCGGCTACTCAAGAGACCCAGTACTTC. The full variable domain, its missing parts supplied by reference TRBV7-9 and TRBJ2-5, is DTGVSQNPRHKITKRGQNVTFRCDPISEHNRLYWYRQTLGQGPEFLTYFQNEAQLEKSRLLSDRFSAERPKGSFSTLEIQRTEQGDSAMYLCASSLAATQETQYFGPGTRLLVL.

In DNA, the CDR3 is TGTGCCAGCAGCTTGGATGAGGGGACATTTAATTCACCCCTCCACTTT. It specifies CASSLDEGTFNSPLHF. This chain uses TRBV11-1 with TRBJ1-6; TRBD1 might be the D (6 bases). Trimming removed 3 bases from V and 6 bases from J, with 15 bases in between. CDR1 SGHAT and CDR2 FQDESV come from the germline V gene (reference sequence). The CDR3 covers 16 residues.

V gene TRBV5-1 combines with J gene TRBJ2-5; TRBD2 agrees at 8 bases. Germline CDR1 SGHRS, CDR2 YFSETQ. With 2 bases clipped from V and 0 bases from J, the junction kept 9 bases outside the gene matches. The CDR3 contains 17 residues. This CDR3 reads CASSFEVAGQYQETQYF. The CDR3 DNA follows: TGCGCCAGCAGCTTCGAGGTAGCGGGGCAGTACCAAGAGACCCAGTACTTC.

The gene calls are TRBV5-1 and TRBJ2-5; D could derive from TRBD1 or TRBD2 (5 bases each). This CDR3 region has 15 residues. Trimming cost V 4 bases and J 0 bases, with 13 bases left between them. Germline assignment: CDR1 SGHRS and CDR2 YFSETQ. This CDR3 is CASSLGTGNQETQYF. Here the CDR3 DNA reads TGCGCCAGCAGCCTAGGGACGGGCAACCAAGAGACCCAGTACTTC.

CDR3 sequence (DNA): TGTGCCAGCAGCTTGGGGGTAGTGAACACTGAAGCTTTCTTT. Residues: CASSLGVVNTEAFF. The chain recombines TRBV7-2 with TRBJ1-1, with D possibly TRBD1 on 5 matching bases. Germline V CDR1 and CDR2: SGHTA, FQGNSA. The CDR3 contains 14 residues. Between the trimmed V and J ends, which lost 3 bases and 0 bases, there was a span of 8 bases. Filled out from reference TRBV7-2 and TRBJ1-1, the complete variable domain reads GAGVSQSPSNKVTEKGKDVELRCDPISGHTALYWYRQSLGQGLEFLIYFQGNSAPDKSGLPSDRFSAERTGGSVSTLTIQRTQQEDSAVYLCASSLGVVNTEAFFGQGTRLTVV.

V and J are TRBV7-2 and TRBJ1-4; tentative D call: TRBD1 (5 bases). Trimming removed 1 base from V and 0 bases from J, with 6 bases in between. CDR1 is SGHTA, CDR2 FQGNSA, per germline. The CDR3 runs 15 residues. The CDR3 sequence: CASSLGQPTNEKLFF. The CDR3 DNA reads as TGTGCCAGCAGCTTAGGACAGCCAACTAATGAAAAACTGTTTTTT.

The V gene is TRBV5-1, the J gene TRBJ2-7; 7 bases fit TRBD1. Germline V gene sequence: CDR1 SGHRS, CDR2 YFSETQ. This CDR3 has 14 amino acids. V gave up 2 bases and J gave up 6 bases; unmatched junction bases: 8. As DNA, the CDR3 is TGCGCCAGCAGCTTAACAGGGGACGTGGGCGAGCAGTACTTC. The encoded protein is CASSLTGDVGEQYF.

This chain links TRBV6-1 with TRBJ2-7; perhaps TRBD2 as D (5 bases). This CDR3 contains 16 residues. Trimming cost V 3 bases and J 1 base, with 16 bases left between them. The germline gives CDR1 MNHNS, CDR2 SASEGT. The CDR3 here is CASSDHRGGLSYEQYF. The CDR3 DNA reads TGTGCCAGCAGTGATCACCGAGGCGGGCTGTCCTACGAGCAGTACTTC.

The V call is TRBV27, the J call TRBJ2-7; 7 bases map to TRBD1. The CDR3 consists of 13 residues. Germline-derived CDR1 and CDR2 are MNHEY and SMNVEV (reference sequence). The V segment lost 4 bases and the J segment 2 bases; nucleotides outside the gene matches: 2. CDR3 coding DNA: TGTGCCAGCAGTTCAGGGGGTCCCTACGAGCAGTACTTC. Translated, it gives CASSSGGPYEQYF.

This clone was seen a single time. The genes are TRBV28 and TRBJ2-1; 8 bases are shared with TRBD2. Germline values: CDR1 MDHEN, CDR2 SYDVKM. The CDR3 contains 17 residues. Trimming took 2 bases from V and 8 from J; bases not matched to a gene: 14. The CDR3 spells CASSLAVGAGRVYEQFF. For the CDR3, the DNA is TGTGCCAGCAGTTTAGCGGTCGGAGCCGGGAGGGTTTATGAGCAGTTCTTC. The whole variable domain, filled in from reference TRBV28 and TRBJ2-1, reads DVKVTQSSRYLVKRTGEKVFLECVQDMDHENMFWYRQDPGLGLRLIYFSYDVKMKEKGDIPEGYSVSREKKERFSLILESASTNQTSMYLCASSLAVGAGRVYEQFFGPGTRLTVL.

The chain recombines TRBV5-4 with TRBJ2-7, with 8 bases that match TRBD1. V shed 4 bases and J 3 bases; nucleotides not matched to a gene: 6. There are 14 residues in the CDR3. The V gene's germline CDR1 is SGHNT and CDR2 YYREEE (reference sequence). The DNA for the CDR3 is TGTGCCAGCAGCCTAGGACAGGGCGGCTACGAGCAGTACTTC. Amino acid sequence: CASSLGQGGYEQYF. Full variable domain (outside the CDR3, taken from reference TRBV5-4 and TRBJ2-7): ETGVTQSPTHLIKTRGQQVTLRCSSQSGHNTVSWYQQALGQGPQFIFQYYREEENGRGNFPPRFSGLQFPNYSSELNVNALELDDSALYLCASSLGQGGYEQYFGPGTRLTVT.